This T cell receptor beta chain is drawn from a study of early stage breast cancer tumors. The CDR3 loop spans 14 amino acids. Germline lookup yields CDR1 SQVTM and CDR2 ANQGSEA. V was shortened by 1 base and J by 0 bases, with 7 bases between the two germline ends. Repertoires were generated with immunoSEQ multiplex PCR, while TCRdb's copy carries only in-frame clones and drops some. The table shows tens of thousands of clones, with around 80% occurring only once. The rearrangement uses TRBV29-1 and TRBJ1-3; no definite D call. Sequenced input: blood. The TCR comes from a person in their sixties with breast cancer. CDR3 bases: TGCAGCGTTGAAGGCCGACTCTCTGGAAACACCATATATTTT. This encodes CSVEGRLSGNTIYF.